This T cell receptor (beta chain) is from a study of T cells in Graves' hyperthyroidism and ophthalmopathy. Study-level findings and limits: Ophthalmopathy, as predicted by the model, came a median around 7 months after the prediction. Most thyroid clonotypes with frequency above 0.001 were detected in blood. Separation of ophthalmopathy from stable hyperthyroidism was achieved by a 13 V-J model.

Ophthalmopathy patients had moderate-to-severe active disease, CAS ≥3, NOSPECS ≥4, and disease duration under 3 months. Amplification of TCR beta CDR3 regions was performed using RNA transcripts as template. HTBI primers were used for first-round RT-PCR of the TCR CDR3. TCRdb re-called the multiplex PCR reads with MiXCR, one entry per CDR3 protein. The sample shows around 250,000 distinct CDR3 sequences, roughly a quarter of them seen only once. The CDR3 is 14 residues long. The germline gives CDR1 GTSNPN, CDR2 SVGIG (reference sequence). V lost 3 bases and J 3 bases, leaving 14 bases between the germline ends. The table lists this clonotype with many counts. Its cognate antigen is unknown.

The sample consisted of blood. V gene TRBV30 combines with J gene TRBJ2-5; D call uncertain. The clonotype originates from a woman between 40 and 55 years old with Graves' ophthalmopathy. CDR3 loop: CAWSHRSIEETQYF. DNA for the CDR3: TGTGCCTGGAGCCATAGGTCCATCGAAGAGACCCAGTACTTC.